This TCR beta chain came from a study of shared clonotypes between healthy human individuals. Study-wide background: Researchers assigned three CD4 naive, three CD4 memory, two CD8 naive and one CD8 memory plate to each donor. Study-wide results and limits: Though the depth was large, rarefaction showed that sorted-subset sequencing was incomplete.

With 7 bases removed from V and 2 bases from J, the gap between germline ends came to 18 bases. CDR1 and CDR2 from the germline V gene are MNHNS and SASEGT. The CDR3 loop spans 15 amino acids. All of the donors resided in Nashville, Tennessee, and each was a Caucasian adult. TCRdb's copy holds only in-frame clones and misses some; the assay was immunoSEQ multiplex PCR. The sample lists roughly 120,000 clones; about 67% were seen once. Remarks on this clone: Its matching antigen is unknown.

V is TRBV6-1 and J is TRBJ2-7; TRBD2 is a possible D gene (6 bases). This sequence originates from a woman under 40 in good health. Sequencing was carried out using memory CD8+ T cells sorted from blood. The subset: CD45RO+ cells pooled with CCR7-negative TemRA cells. In DNA, the CDR3 is TGTGCCAGCAAACCCCGGGACTCCGCACCCTACGAGCAGTACTTC. It yields the protein CASKPRDSAPYEQYF.